This T cell receptor (beta chain) was sequenced during a study of T cell responses to AZD1222 COVID-19 vaccine. From germline, CDR1 is SQVTM and CDR2 ANQGSEA. The CDR3 has 16 amino acids. Trimming removed 7 bases at V and 0 bases at J, with 21 bases between. Using immunoSEQ multiplex PCR, the repertoire was profiled, and TCRdb retains in-frame clones only, with some absent. The sample consists of roughly 120,000 clones, around 90% of them appearing once. The V gene is TRBV29-1, the J gene TRBJ1-1, with D possibly TRBD1 on 5 matching bases. The source is an adult in good health. Here the sequenced sample was peripheral blood, taken on day 0 of AZD1222 vaccination. The CDR3, as DNA: TGCAGCGCTCGAGGGACCGCTTTTAACATGAACACTGAAGCTTTCTTT. It codes for CSARGTAFNMNTEAFF.